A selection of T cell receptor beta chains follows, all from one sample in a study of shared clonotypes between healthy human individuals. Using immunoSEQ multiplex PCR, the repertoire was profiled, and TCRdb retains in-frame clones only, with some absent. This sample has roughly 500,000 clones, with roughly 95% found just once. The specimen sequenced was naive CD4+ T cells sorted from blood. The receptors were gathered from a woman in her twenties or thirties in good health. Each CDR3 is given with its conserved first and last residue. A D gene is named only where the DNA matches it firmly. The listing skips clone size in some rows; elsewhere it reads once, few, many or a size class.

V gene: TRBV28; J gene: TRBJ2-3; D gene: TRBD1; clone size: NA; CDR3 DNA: TGTGCCAGCAGTTCAGGACAGGGGTGGGAACACACAGATACGCAGTATTTT; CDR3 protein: CASSSGQGWEHTDTQYF
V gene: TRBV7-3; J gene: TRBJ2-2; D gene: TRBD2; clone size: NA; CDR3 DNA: TGTGCCAGCAGCACGAGGGCGGCGGGAGTTACCACCGGGGAGCTGTTTTTT; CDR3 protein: CASSTRAAGVTTGELFF
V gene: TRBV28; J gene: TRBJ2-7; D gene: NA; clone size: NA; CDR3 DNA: TGTGCCAGCAGCCCTAGGGACTTCAGCTCCTACGAGCAGTACTTC; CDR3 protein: CASSPRDFSSYEQYF
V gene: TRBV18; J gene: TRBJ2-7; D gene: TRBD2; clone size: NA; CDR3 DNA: TGTGCCAGCTCACCCGGCGGGAGGGAAGCCTACGAGCAGTACTTC; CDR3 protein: CASSPGGREAYEQYF
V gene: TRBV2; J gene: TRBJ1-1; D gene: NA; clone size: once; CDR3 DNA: TGTGCCAGCAGTGGACCGGGGGCGGTAGCTTTCTTT; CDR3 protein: CASSGPGAVAFF
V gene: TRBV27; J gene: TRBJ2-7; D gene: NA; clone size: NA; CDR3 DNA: TGTGCCAGCAGTTCGAACCTAGGGAGCGAGCAGTACTTC; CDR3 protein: CASSSNLGSEQYF
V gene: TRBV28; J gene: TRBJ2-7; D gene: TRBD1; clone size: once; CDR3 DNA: TGTGCCAGCAGTTCACCCCGGCAGGGGGCGTCTGGCGAGCAGTACTTC; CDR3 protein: CASSSPRQGASGEQYF
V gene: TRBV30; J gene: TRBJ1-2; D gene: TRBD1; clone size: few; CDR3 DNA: TGTGCCTGGACCGGGACAGTCTATGGCTACACCTTC; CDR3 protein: CAWTGTVYGYTF
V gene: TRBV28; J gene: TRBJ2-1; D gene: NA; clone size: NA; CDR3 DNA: TGTGCCAGCTCGCCCGGTGCTAGCGAAAAGCAGTTCTTC; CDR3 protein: CASSPGASEKQFF
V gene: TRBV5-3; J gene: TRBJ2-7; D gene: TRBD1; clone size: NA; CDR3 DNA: TGTCCGGACAGGGCCCACGAGCAGTACTTC; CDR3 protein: CPDRAHEQYF
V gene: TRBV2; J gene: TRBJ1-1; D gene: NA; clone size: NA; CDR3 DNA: TGTGCCAGCAGTCCCAGGGCAGCTAAGGGGACTGAAGCTTTCTTT; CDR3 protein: CASSPRAAKGTEAFF
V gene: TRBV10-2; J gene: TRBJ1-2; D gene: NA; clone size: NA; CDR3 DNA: TGCGCCAGCAGTGAAAGGGACACACCAAACTATGGCTACACCTTC; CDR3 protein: CASSERDTPNYGYTF
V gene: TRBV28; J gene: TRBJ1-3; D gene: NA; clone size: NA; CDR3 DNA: TGTGCCAGCACTTTTTCCTTAGCTGGAAACACCATATATTTT; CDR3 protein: CASTFSLAGNTIYF
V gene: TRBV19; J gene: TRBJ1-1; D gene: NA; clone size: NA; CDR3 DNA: TGTGCCAGTAGTCCTCCGATTGGGAACACTGAAGCTTTCTTT; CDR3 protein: CASSPPIGNTEAFF
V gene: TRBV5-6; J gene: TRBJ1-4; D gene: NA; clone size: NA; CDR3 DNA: TGTGCCAGCGGGAAGTCGGGGGTAAATGAAAAACTGTTTTTT; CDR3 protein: CASGKSGVNEKLFF
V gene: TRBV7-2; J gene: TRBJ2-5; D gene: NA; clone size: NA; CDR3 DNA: TGTGCCAGCGCGCGGTCACTACCAGAGACCCAGTACTTC; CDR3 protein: CASARSLPETQYF
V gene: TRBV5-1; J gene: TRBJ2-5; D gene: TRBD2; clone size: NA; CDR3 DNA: TGCGCCAGCAGCGAGGGCGGGACTAGCGACCTGAAGACCCAGTACTTC; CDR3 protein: CASSEGGTSDLKTQYF
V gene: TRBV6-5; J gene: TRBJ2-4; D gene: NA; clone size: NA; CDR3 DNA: TGTGCCAGCAGTTACTCGAGTGGGGATCCACAGTACTTC; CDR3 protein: CASSYSSGDPQYF
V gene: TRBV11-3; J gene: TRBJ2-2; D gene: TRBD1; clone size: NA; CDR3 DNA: TGTGCCAGCAGCACCAGGACAGGGAACACCGGGGAGCTGTTTTTT; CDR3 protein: CASSTRTGNTGELFF